The clone carrying this T cell receptor (beta chain) was found once. Repertoires were generated with immunoSEQ multiplex PCR, while TCRdb's copy carries only in-frame clones and drops some. The data show about 200,000 clones, under 90% seen once. The data are from a study of blood T cell repertoires in COVID-19. This sequence was found in a woman aged 25-40 years with acute COVID-19. Sequences were obtained from PBMCs or T cells enriched from blood (not recorded which).

CDR3 in amino acids: CSVEDRTGPTTDTQYF. In DNA form, the CDR3 reads TGCAGCGTTGAAGATCGTACAGGGCCCACCACAGATACGCAGTATTTT. V gene TRBV29-1 combines with J gene TRBJ2-3; maybe TRBD1 (6 bases). V gave up 0 bases and J gave up 2 bases, with 15 bases separating them. The germline CDR1 and CDR2 sequences are SQVTM and ANQGSEA. The CDR3 is 16 residues long.